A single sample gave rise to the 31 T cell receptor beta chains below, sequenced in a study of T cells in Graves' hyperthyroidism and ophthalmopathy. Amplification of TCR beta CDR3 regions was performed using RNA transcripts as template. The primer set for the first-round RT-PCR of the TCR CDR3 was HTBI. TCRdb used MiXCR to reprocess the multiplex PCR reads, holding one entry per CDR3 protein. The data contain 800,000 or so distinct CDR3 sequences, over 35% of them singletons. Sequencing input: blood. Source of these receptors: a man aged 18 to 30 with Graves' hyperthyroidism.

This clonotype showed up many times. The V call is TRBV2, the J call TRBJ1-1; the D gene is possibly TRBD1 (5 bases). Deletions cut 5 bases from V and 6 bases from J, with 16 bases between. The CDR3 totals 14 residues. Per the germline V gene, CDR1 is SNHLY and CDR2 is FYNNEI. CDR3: CASSPTVARSEAFF. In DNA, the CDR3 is TGTGCCAGCAGTCCGACAGTCGCCAGATCTGAAGCTTTCTTT.

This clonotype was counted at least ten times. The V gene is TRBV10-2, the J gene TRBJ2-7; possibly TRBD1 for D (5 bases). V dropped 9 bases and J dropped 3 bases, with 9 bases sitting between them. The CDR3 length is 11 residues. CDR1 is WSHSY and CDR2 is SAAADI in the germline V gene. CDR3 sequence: CASQQDYEQYF. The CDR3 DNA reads TGCGCCAGTCAACAGGACTACGAGCAGTACTTC.

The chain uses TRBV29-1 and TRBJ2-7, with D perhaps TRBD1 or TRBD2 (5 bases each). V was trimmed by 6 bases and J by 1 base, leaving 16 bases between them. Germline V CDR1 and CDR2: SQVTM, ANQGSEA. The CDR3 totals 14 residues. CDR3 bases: TGCAGCGTGGTGCCCGGGACCCCATCCTACGAGCAGTACTTC. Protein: CSVVPGTPSYEQYF.

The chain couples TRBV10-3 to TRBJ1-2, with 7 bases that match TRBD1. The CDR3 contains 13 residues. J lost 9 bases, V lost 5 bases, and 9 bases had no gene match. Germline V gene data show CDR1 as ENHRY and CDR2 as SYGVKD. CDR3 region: CAISPQGVGSYTF. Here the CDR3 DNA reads TGTGCCATCAGTCCCCAGGGGGTGGGGAGCTACACCTTC.

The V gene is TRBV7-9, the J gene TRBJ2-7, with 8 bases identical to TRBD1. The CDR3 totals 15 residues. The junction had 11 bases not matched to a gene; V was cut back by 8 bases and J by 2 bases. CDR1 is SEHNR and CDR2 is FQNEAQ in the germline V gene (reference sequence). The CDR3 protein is CASCAGTGSAYEQYF. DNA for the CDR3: TGTGCCAGCTGCGCAGGGACAGGTTCCGCCTACGAGCAGTACTTC.

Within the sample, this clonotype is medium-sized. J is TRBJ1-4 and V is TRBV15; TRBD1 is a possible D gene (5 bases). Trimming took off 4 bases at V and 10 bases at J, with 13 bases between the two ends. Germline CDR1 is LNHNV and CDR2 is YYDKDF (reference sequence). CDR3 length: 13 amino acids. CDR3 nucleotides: TGTGCCACCAGCACTCTCAGGGATAGAAAACTGTTTTTT. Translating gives CATSTLRDRKLFF.

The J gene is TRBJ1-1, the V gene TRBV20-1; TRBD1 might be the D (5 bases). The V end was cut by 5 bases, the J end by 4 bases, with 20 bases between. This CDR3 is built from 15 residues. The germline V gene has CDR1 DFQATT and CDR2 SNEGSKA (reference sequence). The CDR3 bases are TGCAGTGCTGGCCCTCCGGGGGTCGGATTCACTGAAGCTTTCTTT. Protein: CSAGPPGVGFTEAFF.

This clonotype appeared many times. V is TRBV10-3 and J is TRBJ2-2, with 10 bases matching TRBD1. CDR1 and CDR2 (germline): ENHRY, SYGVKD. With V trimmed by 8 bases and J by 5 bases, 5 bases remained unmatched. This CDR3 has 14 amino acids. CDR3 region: CAIGGTGETGELFF. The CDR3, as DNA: TGTGCCATCGGAGGGACAGGGGAAACCGGGGAGCTGTTTTTT.

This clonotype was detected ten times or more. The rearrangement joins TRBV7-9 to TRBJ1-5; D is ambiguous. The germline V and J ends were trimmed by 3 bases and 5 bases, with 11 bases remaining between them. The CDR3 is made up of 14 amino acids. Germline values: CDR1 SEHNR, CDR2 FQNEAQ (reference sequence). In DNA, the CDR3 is TGTGCCAGCAGCTTGCTGGGCGGCGATCAGCCCCAGCATTTT. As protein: CASSLLGGDQPQHF.

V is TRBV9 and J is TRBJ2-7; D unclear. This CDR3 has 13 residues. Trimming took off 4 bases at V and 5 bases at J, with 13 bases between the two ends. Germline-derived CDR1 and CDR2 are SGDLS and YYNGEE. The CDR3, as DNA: TGTGCCAGCAGCCCGGTCCAAACGGACGAGCAGTACTTC. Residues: CASSPVQTDEQYF. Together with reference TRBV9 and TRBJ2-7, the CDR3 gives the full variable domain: DSGVTQTPKHLITATGQRVTLRCSPRSGDLSVYWYQQSLDQGLQFLIQYYNGEERAKGNILERFSAQQFPDLHSELNLSSLELGDSALYFCASSPVQTDEQYFGPGTRLTVT.

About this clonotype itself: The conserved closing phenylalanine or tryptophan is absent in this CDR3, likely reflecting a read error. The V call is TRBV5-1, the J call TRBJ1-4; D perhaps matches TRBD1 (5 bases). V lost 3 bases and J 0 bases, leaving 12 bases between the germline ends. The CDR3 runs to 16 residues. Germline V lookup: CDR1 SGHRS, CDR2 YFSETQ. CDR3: CASSWTDSATNEKLFL. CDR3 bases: TGCGCCAGCAGCTGGACCGACAGTGCAACTAATGAAAAACTGTTTCTT.

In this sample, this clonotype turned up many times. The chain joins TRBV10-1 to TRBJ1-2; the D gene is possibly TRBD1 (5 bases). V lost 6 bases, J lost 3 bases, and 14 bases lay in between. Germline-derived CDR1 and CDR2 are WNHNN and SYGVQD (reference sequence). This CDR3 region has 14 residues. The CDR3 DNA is TGCGCCAGCAGCCCGGGGCCGATCGACTATGGCTACACCTTC. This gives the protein CASSPGPIDYGYTF.

In DNA, the CDR3 is TGCAGTGCTAGAGATGTCGATGGGGGCGCGGGTGATTCACCCCTCCACTTT. It encodes CSARDVDGGAGDSPLHF. The chain combines TRBV20-1 with TRBJ1-6; D is possibly TRBD1 (6 bases). Trimming pared 0 bases from V and 8 bases from J, leaving 20 bases between. The CDR3 loop spans 17 amino acids. CDR1 is DFQATT, CDR2 SNEGSKA, per germline (reference sequence).

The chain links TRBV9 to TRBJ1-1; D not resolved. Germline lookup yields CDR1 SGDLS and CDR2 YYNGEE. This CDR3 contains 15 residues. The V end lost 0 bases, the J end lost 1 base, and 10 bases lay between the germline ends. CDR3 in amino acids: CASSVEEAGNTEAFF. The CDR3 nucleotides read TGTGCCAGCAGCGTAGAGGAGGCGGGGAACACTGAAGCTTTCTTT.

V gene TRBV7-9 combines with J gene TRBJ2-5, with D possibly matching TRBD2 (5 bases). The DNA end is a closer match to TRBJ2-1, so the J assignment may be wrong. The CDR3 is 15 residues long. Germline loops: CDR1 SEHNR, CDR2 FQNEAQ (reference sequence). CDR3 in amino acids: CASSLGRVPYNEQFF. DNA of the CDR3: TGTGCCAGCAGCTTAGGGCGGGTCCCCTACAATGAGCAGTTCTTC.

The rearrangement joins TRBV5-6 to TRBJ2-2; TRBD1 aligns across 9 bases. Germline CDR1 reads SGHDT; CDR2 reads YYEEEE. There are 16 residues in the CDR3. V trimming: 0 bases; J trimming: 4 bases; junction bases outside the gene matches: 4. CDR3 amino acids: CASSLAGTGSTGELFF. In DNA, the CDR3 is TGTGCCAGCAGCTTGGCTGGGACAGGGTCCACCGGGGAGCTGTTTTTT.

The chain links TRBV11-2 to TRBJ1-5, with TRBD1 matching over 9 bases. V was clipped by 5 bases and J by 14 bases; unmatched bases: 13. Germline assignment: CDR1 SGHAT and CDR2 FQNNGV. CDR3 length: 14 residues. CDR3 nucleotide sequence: TGTGCCAGCAGCCCCGGTGGGACAGGGAACAATGAGCATTTT. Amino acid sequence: CASSPGGTGNNEHF.

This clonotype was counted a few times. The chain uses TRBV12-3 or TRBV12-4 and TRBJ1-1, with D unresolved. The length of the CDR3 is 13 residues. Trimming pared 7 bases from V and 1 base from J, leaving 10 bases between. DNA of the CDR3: TGTGCCAGCACGGGTGTCCCGAACACTGAAGCTTTCTTT. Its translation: CASTGVPNTEAFF.

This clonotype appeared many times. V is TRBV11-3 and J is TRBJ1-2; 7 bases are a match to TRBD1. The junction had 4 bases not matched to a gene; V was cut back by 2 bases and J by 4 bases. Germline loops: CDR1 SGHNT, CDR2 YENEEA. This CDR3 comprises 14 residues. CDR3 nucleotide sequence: TGTGCCAGCAGCTTATCGGGACAGCTCTATGGCTACACCTTC. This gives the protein CASSLSGQLYGYTF.

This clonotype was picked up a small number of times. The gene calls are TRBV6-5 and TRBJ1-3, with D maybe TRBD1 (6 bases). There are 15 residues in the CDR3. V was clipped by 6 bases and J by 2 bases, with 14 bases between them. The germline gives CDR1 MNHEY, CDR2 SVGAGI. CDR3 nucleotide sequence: TGTGCCAGCAGCACAGGGCAGGCCCCTGGAAACACCATATATTTT. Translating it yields CASSTGQAPGNTIYF.

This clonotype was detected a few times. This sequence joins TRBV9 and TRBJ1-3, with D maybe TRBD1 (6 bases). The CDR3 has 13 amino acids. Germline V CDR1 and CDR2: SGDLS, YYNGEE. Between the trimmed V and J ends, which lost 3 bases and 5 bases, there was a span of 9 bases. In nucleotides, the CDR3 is TGTGCCAGCAGCGAGGACAGCAGAAACACCATATATTTT. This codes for CASSEDSRNTIYF.

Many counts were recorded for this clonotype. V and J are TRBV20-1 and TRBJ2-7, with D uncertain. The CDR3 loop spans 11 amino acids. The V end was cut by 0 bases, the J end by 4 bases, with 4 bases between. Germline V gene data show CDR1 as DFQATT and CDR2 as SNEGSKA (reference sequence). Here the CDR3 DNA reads TGCAGTGCTAGAGAGTTTTACGAGCAGTACTTC. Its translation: CSAREFYEQYF.

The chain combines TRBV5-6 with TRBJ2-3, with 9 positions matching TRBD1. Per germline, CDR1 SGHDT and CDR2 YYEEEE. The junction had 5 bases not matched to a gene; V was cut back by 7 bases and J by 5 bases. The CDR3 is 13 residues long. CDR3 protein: CASGDREGDTQYF. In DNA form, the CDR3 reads TGTGCCAGCGGGGACAGGGAAGGAGATACGCAGTATTTT.

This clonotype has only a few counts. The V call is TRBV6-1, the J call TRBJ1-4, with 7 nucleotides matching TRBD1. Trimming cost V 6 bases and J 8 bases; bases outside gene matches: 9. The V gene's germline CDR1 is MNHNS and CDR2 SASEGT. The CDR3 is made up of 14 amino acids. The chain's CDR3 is CASRNRGAVEKLFF. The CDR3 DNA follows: TGTGCCAGCAGAAACAGGGGAGCAGTAGAAAAACTGTTTTTT.

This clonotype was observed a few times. Written as DNA, the CDR3 is TGTGCCAGCAGTTACTCGAGTGGCGAGCAGTACTTC. Amino acids: CASSYSSGEQYF. This chain connects TRBV6-5 to TRBJ2-7, with D unclear. The CDR3 totals 12 residues. The germline V gene has CDR1 MNHEY and CDR2 SVGAGI. V lost 0 bases and J 6 bases, leaving 6 bases between the germline ends.

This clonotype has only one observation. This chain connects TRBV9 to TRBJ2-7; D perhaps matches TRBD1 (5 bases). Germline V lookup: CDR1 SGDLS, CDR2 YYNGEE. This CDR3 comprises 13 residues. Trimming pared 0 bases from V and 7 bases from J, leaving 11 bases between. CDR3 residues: CASSVEGLGEQYF. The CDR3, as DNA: TGTGCCAGCAGCGTAGAGGGGTTGGGGGAGCAGTACTTC. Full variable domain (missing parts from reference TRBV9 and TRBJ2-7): DSGVTQTPKHLITATGQRVTLRCSPRSGDLSVYWYQQSLDQGLQFLIQYYNGEERAKGNILERFSAQQFPDLHSELNLSSLELGDSALYFCASSVEGLGEQYFGPGTRLTVT.

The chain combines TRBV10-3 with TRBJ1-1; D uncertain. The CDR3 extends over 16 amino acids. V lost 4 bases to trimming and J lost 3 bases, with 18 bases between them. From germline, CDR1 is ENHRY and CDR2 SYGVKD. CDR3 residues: CAISGGVRAADTEAFF. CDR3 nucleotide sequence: TGTGCCATCAGTGGCGGGGTGAGGGCAGCGGACACTGAAGCTTTCTTT.

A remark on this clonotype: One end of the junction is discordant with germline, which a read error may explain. In nucleotides, the CDR3 is TGCGCCAGCAGCCAAGGCCTAGGGCCTTATAGCAATCAGCCCCAGCATTTT. Protein: CASSQGLGPYSNQPQHF. This chain links TRBV7-2 with TRBJ1-5; D call uncertain. Germline V gene data show CDR1 as SGHTA and CDR2 as FQGNSA. The CDR3 loop spans 17 amino acids.

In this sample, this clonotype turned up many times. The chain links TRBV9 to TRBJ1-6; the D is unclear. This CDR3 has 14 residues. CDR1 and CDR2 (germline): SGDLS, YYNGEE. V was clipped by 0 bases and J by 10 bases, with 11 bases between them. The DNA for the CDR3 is TGTGCCAGCAGCGTAGCGGCCAGCGTCTCACCCCTCCACTTT. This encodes CASSVAASVSPLHF.

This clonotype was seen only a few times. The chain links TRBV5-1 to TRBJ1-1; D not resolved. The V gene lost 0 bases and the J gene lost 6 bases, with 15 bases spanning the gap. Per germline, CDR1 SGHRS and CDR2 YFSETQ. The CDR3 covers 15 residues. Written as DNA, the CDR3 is TGCGCCAGCAGCTTGGACCCCGGAACCCCGGCTGAAGCTTTCTTT. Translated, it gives CASSLDPGTPAEAFF. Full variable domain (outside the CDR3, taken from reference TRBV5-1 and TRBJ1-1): KAGVTQTPRYLIKTRGQQVTLSCSPISGHRSVSWYQQTPGQGLQFLFEYFSETQRNKGNFPGRFSGRQFSNSRSEMNVSTLELGDSALYLCASSLDPGTPAEAFFGQGTRLTVV.

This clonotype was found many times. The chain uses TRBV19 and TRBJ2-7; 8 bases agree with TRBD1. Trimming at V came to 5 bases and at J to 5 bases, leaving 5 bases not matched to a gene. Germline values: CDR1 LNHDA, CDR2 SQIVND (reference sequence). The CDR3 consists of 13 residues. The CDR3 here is CASSPDRGNEQYF. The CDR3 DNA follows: TGTGCCAGTAGTCCCGACAGGGGTAACGAGCAGTACTTC.